The T cell receptor (beta chain) described here comes from a study of beta chain features in type 1 diabetes. Study-wide results and limits: Short templates might get an advantage during PCR, and this would be equal in patients and controls.

This CDR3 is built from 14 residues. CDR1 SGHRS and CDR2 YFSETQ come from the germline V gene. With V trimmed by 4 bases and J by 5 bases, 5 bases remained unmatched. Note on this clone: Its antigen remains unidentified.

Each of the CD4+ naive, central memory, regulatory and stem cell-like memory populations was sorted via CD45RO/CCR7/CD25/CD127/CD95/CD27. Expressed TCRB transcripts got sequenced, as all isolated RNA was reverse transcribed. Profiled with immunoSEQ multiplex PCR; TCRdb holds only in-frame clones, not every one. The sample carries 200,000 to 250,000 clones, about 10% recorded once. The sample consisted of naive CD4+ T cells from blood. The V gene is TRBV5-1, the J gene TRBJ2-5; 10 nucleotides line up with TRBD2. The TCR originated in a woman aged 18-29 years in good health. This CDR3 is CASSRLAGTETQYF. The DNA for the CDR3 is TGCGCCAGCAGCCGACTAGCGGGTACCGAGACCCAGTACTTC.